This T cell receptor (beta chain) was identified in a study of vaccination and CD4 T cells after COVID-19. Findings of the study overall: A median approximately 86% of convalescent patients' SARS-CoV-2-reactive clones emerged only after vaccination.

Per the germline V gene, CDR1 is SGHVS and CDR2 is FNYEAQ. This CDR3 contains 14 residues. V lost 2 bases and J lost 9, with 11 bases in between. By sample share, this clonotype is medium-sized. Its specificity is unknown. The Oncomine TCR Beta short-read assay was applied to DNA of cultured CD4+ T cells. Via MiXCR, TCRdb re-called the PCR reads, giving one row per CDR3 protein. The sample includes fewer than 12,000 distinct CDR3 sequences, over 20% of them seen just once. The treatment: roughly 11-day PBMC culture with coronavirus spike peptide pools or control peptides (ViraFEST assay). The specimen was CD4+ T cells from blood, cultured in vitro, collected after SARS-CoV-2 vaccination. V and J are TRBV7-6 and TRBJ1-6, with D tentatively TRBD1 (6 bases). The clonotype originates from a human donor who had recovered from COVID-19. CDR3 sequence reads: CASSLNRDGSPLHF. In nucleotides, the CDR3 is TGTGCCAGCAGCTTAAACAGGGATGGTTCACCCCTCCACTTT.